This TCR beta chain was profiled in a study of cytomegalovirus exposure and HLA in healthy donors. A remark on this clone: Antigen specificity is unknown.

Germline V gene lookup returns CDR1 SGHRS and CDR2 YFSETQ. This CDR3 has 17 amino acids. V shed 4 bases and J 7 bases; nucleotides not matched to a gene: 14. PCR primers comprised 60 Vbeta and 13 Jbeta primers. Data came from immunoSEQ multiplex PCR; TCRdb stores just in-frame clones and leaves some out. Here the sample spans under 150,000 clones, approximately 80% being singletons. Study-level findings and limits: Despite most TCR sequences being rare, some public TCRs occurred in many donors. Per a later analysis, HLA-associated TCR beta chains showed more clonal expansion than other, equally common TCR beta chains. Immune exposure data for these donors was limited to CMV serostatus. Cytomegalovirus status was reportedly diagnosed by the classifier with high sensitivity and specificity.

This chain joins TRBV5-1 and TRBJ2-1, with 10 bases that match TRBD2. The sample comprised PBMCs. The origin of this receptor is a middle-aged woman in good health and CMV-seropositive. The CDR3 sequence is CASSPWGQGLARNEQFF. The DNA of the CDR3 is TGCGCCAGCAGCCCTTGGGGCCAGGGACTAGCGAGGAATGAGCAGTTCTTC.